Below are 4 T cell receptor beta chains sequenced from a single sample in a study of identical twins. TCRdb analysed the 5' RACE reads with MiXCR anew, one entry per CDR3 protein. This sample has 1.5 million to 2 million distinct CDR3 sequences; about 32% occur once, and the top ten carry around 0.3%. The sequencing sample was made of cord blood. The origin of the receptors is a newborn girl in good health.

The rearrangement uses TRBV15 and TRBJ1-2; 7 nucleotides match TRBD1. Trimming took 1 base from V and 4 from J; bases not matched to a gene: 6. Looked up from germline, CDR1 is LNHNV and CDR2 is YYDKDF (reference sequence). The CDR3 runs to 15 residues. The CDR3 coding sequence is TGTGCCACCAGCAGAGGTCTCCGGGACAGCTATGGCTACACCTTC. Translated, it gives CATSRGLRDSYGYTF.

This clonotype was recorded a few times. The rearrangement joins TRBV3-1 to TRBJ1-4; D gene unclear. The germline gives CDR1 LGHDT, CDR2 YNNKEL (reference sequence). The length of the CDR3 is 16 residues. The ends were cut back, 0 bases at V and 3 bases at J, with 11 bases in the middle. CDR3 DNA: TGTGCCAGCAGCCAAGATTCTGTTGGGGCTAATGAAAAACTGTTTTTT. It specifies CASSQDSVGANEKLFF.

There are a few counts of this clonotype. V usage is TRBV15 and J usage is TRBJ2-1, with 8 nucleotides matching TRBD2. With 3 bases clipped from V and 3 bases from J, the junction kept 7 bases outside the gene matches. The CDR3 is 16 residues long. The V gene's germline CDR1 is LNHNV and CDR2 YYDKDF (reference sequence). The CDR3 region is CATSSRPGTSYNEQFF. The CDR3 bases are TGTGCCACCAGCAGCCGTCCCGGGACTAGCTACAATGAGCAGTTCTTC. The variable domain in full, completed from reference TRBV15 and TRBJ2-1, reads DAMVIQNPRYQVTQFGKPVTLSCSQTLNHNVMYWYQQKSSQAPKLLFHYYDKDFNNEADTPDNFQSRRPNTSFCFLDIRSPGLGDTAMYLCATSSRPGTSYNEQFFGPGTRLTVL.

The CDR3 sequence is CASSLVGNSYNEQYF. CDR3 DNA sequence: TGCGCCAGCAGCTTGGTCGGGAACTCCTACAATGAGCAGTACTTC. The chain is built from TRBV5-1 and TRBJ2-7, with TRBD2 as a possible D gene (5 bases). The germline V and J ends were trimmed by 0 bases and 7 bases, with 17 bases remaining between them. The CDR3 spans 15 residues. The germline gives CDR1 SGHRS, CDR2 YFSETQ.